A single sample is the source of the 25 T cell receptor beta chains below, sequenced in a study of T cells in Graves' hyperthyroidism and ophthalmopathy. Researchers amplified the TCR beta CDR3 regions from RNA transcripts. Carried out on the TCR CDR3, a first-round RT-PCR used the HTBI primer set. TCRdb itself ran the multiplex PCR reads through MiXCR, one entry per CDR3 protein. Of about 740,000 distinct CDR3 sequences listed, roughly 15% are singletons. Sequencing used blood. These receptors all stem from a young woman with Graves' hyperthyroidism.

This clonotype was detected only a few times. The rearrangement uses TRBV29-1 and TRBJ2-1; 9 bases fit TRBD2. Germline lookup yields CDR1 SQVTM and CDR2 ANQGSEA. V trimming: 3 bases; J trimming: 3 bases; junction bases outside the gene matches: 3. CDR3 length: 14 residues. DNA of the CDR3: TGCAGCGTTGAGGTAGCGGGAGTCTACAATGAGCAGTTCTTC. Translation: CSVEVAGVYNEQFF.

Ten or more counts support this clonotype. The V and J genes are TRBV28 and TRBJ2-4, with 12 bases lining up with TRBD2. The CDR3 is made up of 17 amino acids. Germline CDR1 and CDR2: MDHEN and SYDVKM. Losses at the gene ends were 0 bases for V and 8 bases for J; bases not matched to a gene: 8. DNA of the CDR3: TGTGCCAGCAGTTTATGGGCTAGCGGGAGGGCCAGGGACATTCAGTACTTC. This sequence encodes CASSLWASGRARDIQYF.

This clonotype was counted between two and nine times. This chain uses TRBV5-1 with TRBJ2-1, with 7 bases aligning to TRBD2. V lost 0 bases and J lost 8; bases outside the gene matches: 11. From germline, CDR1 is SGHRS and CDR2 YFSETQ. The CDR3 is 16 amino acids. The CDR3 here is CASSLEGDYFRYEQFF. CDR3 sequence (DNA): TGCGCCAGCAGCTTGGAAGGGGACTACTTTCGGTATGAGCAGTTCTTC.

The chain recombines TRBV7-9 with TRBJ2-7, with D possibly TRBD1 on 7 matching bases. The germline V and J ends were trimmed by 7 bases and 2 bases, with 15 bases remaining between them. The CDR3 is 14 amino acids. CDR1 is SEHNR and CDR2 is FQNEAQ in the germline V gene (reference sequence). The CDR3: CASTAGGYTYEQYF. Written as DNA, the CDR3 is TGTGCCAGCACGGCAGGGGGGTACACCTACGAGCAGTACTTC.

The rearrangement links TRBV4-2 to TRBJ2-7; TRBD1 might be the D (7 bases). Germline CDR1 LGHNA, CDR2 YNFKEQ. The CDR3 loop spans 15 amino acids. V lost 1 base to trimming and J lost 5 bases, with 15 bases between them. This CDR3 is CASSQVAGGRNEQYF. The CDR3 nucleotides read TGTGCCAGCAGCCAAGTGGCAGGGGGGAGGAACGAGCAGTACTTC.

This clonotype came up many times. This rearrangement joins TRBV7-8 to TRBJ1-1; a weak D match, TRBD1 (5 bases). This CDR3 region has 15 residues. Germline V gives CDR1 SGHVS, CDR2 FQNEAQ. Trimming stripped 5 bases from V and 4 bases from J, with 17 bases between. The CDR3 region is CASSRGAGLSTEAFF. DNA for the CDR3: TGTGCCAGCAGCCGAGGGGCGGGTTTGAGCACTGAAGCTTTCTTT.

This clonotype was detected many times. The rearrangement links TRBV28 to TRBJ2-3, with TRBD2 as a possible D gene (6 bases). The CDR3 has 15 residues. CDR1 is MDHEN and CDR2 is SYDVKM in the germline V gene. V was pared by 6 bases and J by 6 bases, with 19 bases between. CDR3 in amino acids: CASSFRDFQRDTQYF. The CDR3 nucleotides are TGTGCCAGCAGCTTCCGGGACTTTCAGAGGGATACGCAGTATTTT. The complete variable domain, with remaining parts taken from reference TRBV28 and TRBJ2-3, reads DVKVTQSSRYLVKRTGEKVFLECVQDMDHENMFWYRQDPGLGLRLIYFSYDVKMKEKGDIPEGYSVSREKKERFSLILESASTNQTSMYLCASSFRDFQRDTQYFGPGTRLTVL.

A note on this clonotype: The germline gene is not matched at one end of the junction; a read error may be the cause. The chain links TRBV7-2 to TRBJ2-3; a possible D gene is TRBD1 (6 bases). This CDR3 region has 16 residues. Germline CDR1 and CDR2: SGHTA and FQGNSA. CDR3 DNA: TGTGCCAGCAACTTAGTTATTTGGGGGCGGACAGATACGCAGTATTTT. Amino acids: CASNLVIWGRTDTQYF.

At least ten counts were recorded for this clonotype. The chain joins TRBV7-3 to TRBJ1-2; no reliable D call. Looked up from germline, CDR1 is SGHTA and CDR2 is FQGTGA. V was cut by 1 base and J by 3 bases, with 18 bases left in between. The CDR3 runs 17 residues. As DNA, the CDR3 is TGTGCCAGCAGCTTAAATGGGCCGACCTGGGGAGACTATGGCTACACCTTC. Translating gives CASSLNGPTWGDYGYTF.

The sample holds many counts of this clonotype. This chain joins TRBV11-2 and TRBJ2-5; 8 positions agree with TRBD1. Germline CDR1 reads SGHAT; CDR2 reads FQNNGV. The CDR3 loop spans 15 amino acids. V lost 5 bases to trimming and J lost 2 bases; unmatched junction nucleotides: 7. CDR3 loop: CASSPGGGRQETQYF. The CDR3 DNA is TGTGCCAGCAGCCCAGGGGGCGGACGGCAAGAGACCCAGTACTTC.

There are many counts of this clonotype. The chain uses TRBV20-1 and TRBJ2-3, with TRBD2 identical over 11 bases. Trimming removed 0 bases from V and 5 bases from J; junction bases left unmatched: 4. The CDR3 contains 15 residues. Per germline, CDR1 DFQATT and CDR2 SNEGSKA (reference sequence). CDR3 in DNA: TGCAGTGCTAGAGATGGGACTAGCGGACTAGATACGCAGTATTTT. It translates to CSARDGTSGLDTQYF.

At least ten counts were recorded for this clonotype. The V gene is TRBV13, the J gene TRBJ2-3; 14 bases align to TRBD2. Trimming took 5 bases from V and 4 from J; bases not matched to a gene: 14. CDR1 and CDR2 (germline): PRHDT, FYEKMQ (reference sequence). CDR3 length: 19 amino acids. CDR3 loop: CASSRPGTSGRKVADTQYF. For the CDR3, the DNA is TGTGCCAGCAGCCGCCCCGGGACTAGCGGGAGAAAGGTCGCAGATACGCAGTATTTT.

The chain has TRBV20-1 and TRBJ2-3; TRBD2 aligns across 11 bases. V trimming: 4 bases; J trimming: 5 bases; junction bases outside the gene matches: 8. The CDR3 runs to 15 residues. The germline gives CDR1 DFQATT, CDR2 SNEGSKA (reference sequence). CDR3 in DNA: TGCAGTGCTAACCGCCCGACTAGCGGGGAAGATACGCAGTATTTT. This encodes CSANRPTSGEDTQYF.

This clonotype was seen at least ten times. V is TRBV12-3 or TRBV12-4 and J is TRBJ1-6; possible D gene TRBD1, 5 bases. Trimming cost V 7 bases and J 7 bases, with 17 bases left between them. The CDR3 has 15 amino acids. Here the CDR3 reads CASTNGQGRNSPLHF. CDR3 coding DNA: TGTGCCAGCACCAACGGGCAGGGACGCAATTCACCCCTCCACTTT.

This clonotype was recorded many times. The chain employs TRBV18 and TRBJ1-2, with D possibly being TRBD1 (5 bases). Trimming took off 2 bases at V and 3 bases at J, with 16 bases between the two ends. Germline V CDR1 and CDR2: KGHSH, LQKENI. The CDR3 has 16 residues. CDR3 sequence: CASSPGADPSYYGYTF. The CDR3 coding sequence is TGTGCCAGCTCACCAGGGGCCGACCCCTCCTACTATGGCTACACCTTC.

This clonotype was counted many times. J is TRBJ2-7 and V is TRBV9, with D perhaps given as TRBD1 or TRBD2 (5 bases each). The CDR3 totals 14 residues. In germline, CDR1 is SGDLS, CDR2 YYNGEE. Trimming took 6 bases from V and 3 from J, leaving 16 bases between them. The CDR3 is CASTAGTDNYEQYF. In DNA form, the CDR3 reads TGTGCCAGCACCGCCGGGACGGATAACTACGAGCAGTACTTC.

This clonotype was found many times. The J gene is TRBJ1-3, the V gene TRBV20-1; D gene uncertain. This CDR3 has 13 amino acids. The V gene lost 1 base and the J gene lost 5 bases, with 9 bases spanning the gap. Per the germline V gene, CDR1 is DFQATT and CDR2 is SNEGSKA (reference sequence). The CDR3 spells CSARGRRRNTIYF. DNA for the CDR3: TGCAGTGCTAGAGGACGGAGAAGAAACACCATATATTTT.

This clonotype was recorded at least ten times. The chain carries TRBV18 and TRBJ1-3; D unresolved. Germline CDR1 and CDR2: KGHSH and LQKENI. CDR3 length: 16 amino acids. V shed 5 bases and J shed 0 bases, with 14 bases lying between them. The CDR3 loop is CASSSSTSDSGNTIYF. CDR3 DNA: TGTGCCAGCTCATCATCGACCTCGGACTCTGGAAACACCATATATTTT.

The V gene is TRBV30, the J gene TRBJ2-7, with 7 bases identical to TRBD1. V was clipped by 0 bases and J by 6 bases; unmatched bases: 14. The CDR3 is 16 amino acids. Germline loops: CDR1 GTSNPN, CDR2 SVGIG (reference sequence). In DNA, the CDR3 is TGTGCCTGGAGTGTCGTATCTTGGGACACAGGGGCCGAGCAGTACTTC. Its translation is CAWSVVSWDTGAEQYF.

As for this clonotype: Possible read error: a much larger clone is one base away. The V call is TRBV20-1, the J call TRBJ2-7; D is unclear. CDR3 length: 12 residues. V was trimmed by 5 bases and J by 1 base, leaving 9 bases between them. CDR1 and CDR2 from the germline V gene are DFQATT and SNEGSKA (reference sequence). The CDR3 reads CSALGPSYEQYF. The CDR3 DNA reads TGCAGTGCTCTCGGGCCTTCCTACGAGCAGTACTTC.

V usage is TRBV7-2 and J usage is TRBJ2-1; tentative D call: TRBD2 (6 bases). This CDR3 has 15 amino acids. CDR1 SGHTA and CDR2 FQGNSA come from the germline V gene. The ends were cut back, 3 bases at V and 8 bases at J, with 17 bases in the middle. CDR3 sequence: CASSLGGLRLDEQFF. The CDR3 DNA follows: TGTGCCAGCAGCTTGGGGGGATTGCGGCTTGATGAGCAGTTCTTC.

The chain uses TRBV20-1 and TRBJ2-5; D ambiguous. The CDR3 consists of 13 residues. V was shortened by 2 bases and J by 5 bases, with 12 bases between the two germline ends. Germline V gene lookup returns CDR1 DFQATT and CDR2 SNEGSKA (reference sequence). The CDR3 nucleotides are TGCAGTGCTAGAACAAGTGTTGTCGAGACCCAGTACTTC. It codes for CSARTSVVETQYF.

At least ten counts were recorded for this clonotype. This chain links TRBV6-1 with TRBJ2-5; D possibly corresponds to TRBD2 (5 bases). Germline V gene data show CDR1 as MNHNS and CDR2 as SASEGT. The ends were cut back, 5 bases at V and 2 bases at J, with 15 bases in the middle. This CDR3 is 15 amino acids long. DNA for the CDR3: TGTGCCAGCAGTCCCCCTAGCTGGTATCAAGAGACCCAGTACTTC. Translating gives CASSPPSWYQETQYF.

Comment on this clonotype: With a much larger clone just one base away, this may be a read error. The chain has TRBV2 and TRBJ2-1; no firm D call. The end of the DNA is better explained by TRBJ2-7, so the J call may be wrong. The CDR3 sequence is 15 residues long. Germline V gives CDR1 SNHLY, CDR2 FYNNEI. CDR3 residues: CASNPTTKKGNEQYF. The CDR3 bases are TGTGCCAGCAACCCAACCACTAAAAAGGGAAATGAGCAGTACTTC.

The V call is TRBV30, the J call TRBJ2-1; a weak D match, TRBD2 (6 bases). V was shortened by 2 bases and J by 5 bases, with 13 bases between the two germline ends. CDR1 GTSNPN and CDR2 SVGIG come from the germline V gene (reference sequence). This CDR3 spans 14 amino acids. The CDR3 region is CAWSPGRGDNEQFF. The DNA of the CDR3 is TGTGCCTGGAGTCCCGGGAGAGGAGACAATGAGCAGTTCTTC.